This record looks at one TCR beta chain sequence and its context. The source of the sample is a study of CD8 T cells in Susac syndrome. Looked up from germline, CDR1 is GTSNPN and CDR2 is SVGIG (reference sequence). CDR3 size: 14 residues. V was shortened by 8 bases and J by 0 bases, with 14 bases between the two germline ends. Reverse transcription of roughly 0.5 to 1 ug RNA was carried out with random hexamers. MiXCR, applied by TCRdb to the immunoSEQ multiplex PCR reads, yields one record per CDR3 protein. This table holds roughly 180,000 distinct CDR3 sequences, 80% to 95% found once. V gene TRBV30 combines with J gene TRBJ1-3; D perhaps matches TRBD1 (5 bases). Sequencing was performed on CD4+ T cells from PBMCs. This clonotype was sampled from a human donor with multiple sclerosis. CDR3 nucleotide sequence: TGTGCCGCTAGTAGGGGAAGCTCTGGAAACACCATATATTTT. Its translation is CAASRGSSGNTIYF.